This T cell receptor beta chain was documented in a study of cytotoxic CD8 clonotypes in ibrutinib-treated CLL. Study context: Across samples, productive templates numbered 255,043 and productive rearrangements reached approximately 100,000 on average.

Trimming at V came to 1 base and at J to 6 bases, leaving 6 bases not matched to a gene. The CDR3 length is 16 residues. In germline, CDR1 is SGHTA, CDR2 FQGNSA. Clones were sequenced by immunoSEQ multiplex PCR, and TCRdb holds only the in-frame ones, with some missing. The sample lists approximately 150,000 clones; 60% to 85% were seen once. This clonotype was sampled from a human donor with chronic lymphocytic leukemia. The specimen was PBMCs, collected after 12 months of ibrutinib treatment. The chain has TRBV7-2 and TRBJ2-3, with TRBD1 matching over 11 bases. The CDR3 nucleotides are TGTGCCAGCAGCTTAGTTGGACAGGGGGCGACGGATACGCAGTATTTT. This sequence encodes CASSLVGQGATDTQYF.